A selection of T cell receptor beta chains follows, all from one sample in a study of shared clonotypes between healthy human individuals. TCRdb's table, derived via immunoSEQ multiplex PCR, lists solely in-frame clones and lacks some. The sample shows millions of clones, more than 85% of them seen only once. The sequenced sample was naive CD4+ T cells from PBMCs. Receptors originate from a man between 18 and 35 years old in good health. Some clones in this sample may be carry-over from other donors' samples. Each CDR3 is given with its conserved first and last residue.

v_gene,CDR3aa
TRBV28,CASSFPLANQPQHF
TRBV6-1,CASRKDPDTEAFF
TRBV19,CASSPPASGRVYETQYF
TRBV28,CASSFSSPAGQETQYF
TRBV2,CASSEDSRFGTGGIYQPQHF
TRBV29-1,CSATYWADTQYF
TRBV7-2,CASSFPGLAVQYF
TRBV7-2,CASSLRQGVENTIYF
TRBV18,CASSPGWMEFQETQYF
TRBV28,CASNQWSRDRETDSNQPQHF
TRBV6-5,CASGYESYNEQFF
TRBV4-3,CASSQGLQALNTEAFF
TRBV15,CAASRDRGILDTEAFF
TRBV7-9,CASSFFGRQGAQYF
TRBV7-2,CASSSGQGDYGYTF
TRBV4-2,CASSQSGSGKDTQYF
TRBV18,CASSPRQDTEAFF
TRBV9,CASSVGTSAGTDTQYF